The entry that follows covers one TCR beta chain sequence. Its binding antigen is unknown. The data were taken from a study of cytomegalovirus exposure and HLA in healthy donors (dated 2017 in TCRdb). About the study as a whole: According to an earlier analysis of several hundred of the donors, roughly 180 million T cells yielded 117 million unique TCR beta sequences and around 300 Gb of sequence data. In an earlier analysis of more than 550 of the donors, high-throughput TCR beta sequencing was used to judge whether each TCR beta V gene segment behaved as functional or pseudogenic. Around 320 gigabases of sequencing data and approximately 84 million unique TCR sequences were included in an early release covering over 600 HLA-typed donors. To study patterns of TCR occurrence, a later analysis re-analyzed previously published TCR beta repertoires from under 750 donors and added high-resolution HLA genotyping. Typing coverage varied by locus: about 620-630 donors for A, B, C, DRB1 and DQB1; roughly 500 for DQA1; over 600 for DPA1; roughly 450 for DPB1. The study combined high-throughput TCR immunosequencing, statistical association of individual TCRs with disease status, and machine learning to predict cytomegalovirus infection status. Donor age, sex, ethnicity and CMV serostatus were collected together with the repertoire data. Roughly five DR-DQ haplotypes were treated as single units for association and clustering because of strong linkage in the cohort. The study used immunosequencing to profile the T cell repertoires of approximately 690 subjects and linked those repertoires to cytomegalovirus serostatus. In addition to the first cohort of 500 to 850 subjects, a separate validation cohort of 130 or so different subjects was used. Across 398 genotyped donors of the cohort, an average of about 250,000 unique TCR beta nucleotide sequences per donor were sequenced, and 15% to 20% of those sequences were non-productive. In a later genetic analysis, genome-wide SNP genotypes for 398 of the 666 donors were used, and that subset was treated as a discovery cohort. Among the 398 genotyped donors, about 85% belonged to the genetic ancestry cluster associated with self-reported Caucasian donors. Class I and class II HLA loci were covered by the typing at four-digit resolution. Rather than drawing on any new phenotypic data, the later analysis identified candidate immune exposures from TCR beta sequences and the way those sequences occurred across donors. The aim of the study was to test whether cataloging public T cell receptors could identify signatures of past pathogen exposure. All discovery cohort repertoires had been generated on a single sequencing platform.

The library was generated by the immunoSEQ multiplex PCR assay. A mixture of 60 forward primers for TCR Vbeta segments and 13 reverse primers for TCR Jbeta segments was used in the multiplex PCR. Amplification of the CDR3 region of rearranged TCR beta genes was performed with a multiplex PCR assay on genomic DNA. On the Illumina HiSeq System, the amplified TCR beta libraries were sequenced as 87-base-pair reads. The authors processed their data as follows. Across the 700 or so repertoires, a later analysis counted some 81 million unique TCR beta chains, 8.5 million to 12 million of which were shared by at least two donors. To remove PCR and sequencing errors, raw reads were error-corrected and collapsed into unique sequences using a nearest-neighbor algorithm that merged closely related sequences. V, D and J gene segments were assigned by aligning CDR3 sequences to IMGT reference sequences. For a sequence to be retained, at least a six-nucleotide match to both a V gene segment and a J gene segment was required. A rearrangement counted as productive if the CDR3 had no stop codons and remained in frame with V and J, and every other rearrangement counted as non-productive. Following IMGT convention, CDR3 was defined as the stretch from the second conserved V-encoded cysteine to the conserved J-encoded phenylalanine. The earlier analysis of 587 of the donors excluded sequences that lacked an unambiguous match to a single V gene segment. An earlier analysis of a few hundred of the donors called V segments functional above 56.7% productive rearrangements and segregating when the between-donor standard deviation exceeded 5%. A statistical classification framework was developed to diagnose cytomegalovirus status using the catalog of TCR beta chain sequences. In a later analysis, V and J genes were assigned by comparing TCR nucleotide sequences against IMGT/GENE-DB human TR gene sequences. The TCRdist pipeline was used in a later analysis to assign CDR3 sequences and most-parsimonious VDJ recombination scenarios. In a later analysis, every TCR beta chain was defined by the combination of its CDR3 amino acid sequence and its V-gene family, and reads without a unique V-gene family were dropped. As a way to deal with suspected cross-contamination and a sequencing artifact, a later analysis dropped under 600 nucleotide sequences that were highly shared and had low generation probability. In a later analysis, a clonal expansion index for each public chain was calculated from normalized within-repertoire ranks of inferred template counts. A later analysis computed generation probabilities with a VDJ recombination model fitted to out-of-frame rearrangements, and checked the results against IGoR. In a later analysis, hypergeometric tests were used to score TCR-TCR, TCR-HLA and TCR-CMV co-occurrence, with a repertoire-size bias correction applied to TCR pairs. In a later analysis, false discovery rates were estimated by permuting HLA or CMV assignments 20 times. A later analysis grouped co-occurring TCRs with DBSCAN, adding TCRdist sequence similarity when clustering within HLA-allele-positive subsets. Repertoires with fewer than 30,000 or more than 120,000 public chains, plus five repertoires with anomalous nucleotide sharing, were excluded from co-occurrence clustering. TCRdb obtained this table from immuneACCESS and retained in-frame rearrangements with V and J assigned. These tables miss some clones; where compared with another copy, unresolved V genes account for less than half of the shortfall, and the remainder is unexplained. For V, J and clone size, that table is used; D and trimming come from the DNA. This sample's clone table shows around 140,000 clones. The ten largest clones represent 1.5% to 2% of the sample.

From the cysteine through the phenylalanine, the CDR3 covers 14 amino acids. Left in the record is the CDR3 DNA by itself, 42 bases read in frame from the first base. The junction carries 11 bases between V and J, which are trimmed by 5 bases and 1 base respectively. CDR1 MDHEN and CDR2 SYDVKM are derived from the germline V gene. The cohort comprised 550 to 700 healthy bone marrow donors. All cohort members were sampled while nominally healthy, although unrecorded immune exposures were likely present. The donor was CMV seronegative and was included in the group of about 350 seronegative cohort members. Every donor gave a peripheral blood sample, and the peripheral blood mononuclear cells from that sample were used for TCR beta sequencing. The Qiagen DNeasy Blood Extraction Kit was used to extract genomic DNA from the blood cell samples. Broader findings and caveats from the paper: At a false discovery rate of 0.05, a later analysis linked under 20,000 TCR beta sequences to specific HLA alleles. Most CMV-associated TCR beta chains appeared to be HLA-restricted in a later analysis, and the HLA associations seemed to be driven largely by CMV exposure. The study gave a list of 150 to 200 TCR beta chains associated with cytomegalovirus. The presence/absence analyses assumed that sequencing depth was roughly uniform across donors, and that assumption may not be true. Because counts were too low, seventeen rarely observed V segments, including chromosome 9 orphons, were excluded from the earlier analysis of several hundred of the donors. In vitro tests confirmed that three of the cytomegalovirus-associated TCR beta chains recognize cytomegalovirus antigens. Because HLA typing was missing for some donors at each locus, association tests included only the typed subset. In an earlier analysis of a few hundred of the donors, most TCR beta V segments were observed in productive rearrangements about 87% or about 30% of the time, broadly matching IMGT annotations. According to a later analysis, parvovirus B19, influenza, CMV and Epstein-Barr virus appeared linked to several top co-occurrence clusters. Only TCR beta chains were sequenced in this cohort, and the absence of alpha or paired-chain data limited detectable features. The 87-base-pair reads could not distinguish some IMGT-functional V segments, including TRBV6-2 and TRBV6-3, so those segments were excluded. In a later genetic analysis, a missense DCLRE1C variant was associated with V-gene and J-gene trimming of TCR beta chains, and the association was replicated in an independent cohort. A group of highly shared sequence variants was considered likely to be a technical artifact of the sequencing pipeline. The authors suggested that the approach could potentially be extended to other disease states and immunological phenotypes. Linkage disequilibrium might explain the correlated functional status among segregating V segments, but an unknown experimental factor could not be excluded. Cytomegalovirus status was reported to be diagnosed by the classifier with high specificity and sensitivity in both the original and validation cohorts. The only immune exposure information available for the cohort was CMV serostatus. In a later analysis, HLA-associated TCR beta chains showed more clonal expansion and lower generation probabilities than non-associated chains that were equally common. Most TCR sequences were seen in very few donors, while some public TCRs were found in many individuals. A further reported finding was that TCR beta sequences accurately predicted the HLA-A and HLA-B alleles for most subjects in the first cohort. A later analysis found that TCR association rates varied across HLA loci, with DRB1 alleles showing the most associated TCRs and HLA-C alleles the fewest. In a later genetic analysis, fewer N-insertions in productive TCRs were reported among donors in an Asian-associated ancestry cluster than the roughly 700-donor mean. When HLA alleles, especially DR and DQ, strongly co-occurred, attributing TCR associations to individual alleles was difficult.

The rearranged segments are TRBV28 and TRBJ1-2, with the D gene not clear enough to name. The sample taken for sequencing was PBMCs. The source is a woman aged 45-60 years in good health and CMV-seronegative. The DNA sequence is as follows: TGTGCCAGCAGTATAACGGGAGTTAACTATGGCTACACCTTC. Its coded protein is CASSITGVNYGYTF.